This T cell receptor beta chain derives from a study of cytomegalovirus exposure and HLA in healthy donors. Study-level background: Both the 120 validation repertoires and the roughly 640 first-cohort repertoires used the same platform, as reported by a later analysis. Study-wide points: Under in vitro conditions, a few CMV-associated chains were confirmed as specific for CMV antigens. Overall, around 150 TCR beta chains were annotated as cytomegalovirus-associated.

Remarks on this clone: The target antigen is unknown.

The V gene's germline CDR1 is MNHEY and CDR2 SVGAGI. V dropped 2 bases and J dropped 1 base, with 13 bases sitting between them. CDR3 length: 16 residues. Method: immunoSEQ multiplex PCR; TCRdb's copy keeps in-frame clones and lacks some. The table includes about 84,000 clones, approximately 91% detected once. V gene TRBV6-5 combines with J gene TRBJ2-3, with a possible D match to TRBD2 (5 bases). The receptor's source is a young man in good health and CMV-seronegative. The sample comprised PBMCs. CDR3 sequence reads: CASSYETGSGTDTQYF. The CDR3 bases are TGTGCCAGCAGTTACGAGACGGGGTCTGGCACAGATACGCAGTATTTT.